These T cell receptor beta chains were read from a single sample in a study of T cells in Graves' hyperthyroidism and ophthalmopathy. TCRdb reanalysed the multiplex PCR reads using MiXCR and keeps one entry per CDR3 protein. The table lists 410,000 or so distinct CDR3 sequences, approximately 14% of them singletons. The sample comprised blood. Receptors were obtained from a man aged 18 to 30 with Graves' ophthalmopathy. Each CDR3 is given with its conserved first and last residue. The D gene is left open where the match is weak. Not all rows give a size; the values are once, few, many and, for expanded clones, a class.

clone_size	d_call	v_call	j_call	cdr3_aa	cdr3_nt
few	TRBD1	TRBV18	TRBJ1-6	CASSSGTVNNSPLHF	TGTGCCAGCTCAAGTGGGACAGTCAATAATTCACCCCTCCACTTT
NA	TRBD1	TRBV19	TRBJ2-1	CASSTAGGKWSNEQFF	TGTGCCAGTAGTACGGCAGGGGGCAAGTGGTCGAATGAGCAGTTCTTC
many	NA	TRBV30	TRBJ1-2	CAWSPQGMDGYTF	TGTGCCTGGAGTCCACAGGGAATGGATGGCTACACCTTC
many	NA	TRBV12-3/TRBV12-4	TRBJ1-2	CASISRDGGNYGYTF	TGTGCCAGCATTTCGCGTGACGGGGGTAACTATGGCTACACCTTC
many	NA	TRBV25-1	TRBJ2-5	CASSEAAVSGAIIPTGETQYF	TGTGCCAGCAGTGAAGCGGCGGTATCGGGGGCCATCATACCAACGGGGGAGACCCAGTACTTC
NA	NA	TRBV7-9	TRBJ1-1	CASSSPMGKAEAFF	TGTGCCAGCAGCAGCCCCATGGGCAAAGCTGAAGCTTTCTTT
many	NA	TRBV2	TRBJ1-1	CASSAQRLLNTEAFF	TGTGCCAGCAGTGCCCAAAGGCTCCTGAACACTGAAGCTTTCTTT
many	NA	TRBV5-1	TRBJ2-3	CASTSRSDTQYF	TGCGCCAGCACTTCGCGGTCAGATACGCAGTATTTT
many	TRBD1	TRBV7-9	TRBJ1-4	CASSGEPGQGYEKLFF	TGTGCCAGCAGCGGGGAACCGGGACAGGGCTATGAAAAACTGTTTTTT
many	NA	TRBV20-1	TRBJ2-1	CSAKAPGANEQFF	TGCAGTGCCAAGGCCCCTGGGGCGAATGAGCAGTTCTTC
few	NA	TRBV5-1	TRBJ2-5	CASSSLSRTGETQYF	TGCGCCAGCAGCTCCCTAAGCAGGACTGGGGAGACCCAGTACTTC
NA	TRBD1	TRBV24-1	TRBJ2-7	CATSDSGTGPYEQYF	TGTGCCACCAGTGACTCCGGGACAGGGCCCTACGAGCAGTACTTC
many	NA	TRBV20-1	TRBJ2-7	CSAIGTARGEQYF	TGCAGTGCTATCGGGACCGCGAGGGGCGAGCAGTACTTC
NA	NA	TRBV27	TRBJ2-1	CASSLAEPPYNEQFF	TGTGCCAGCAGTTTAGCGGAGCCCCCCTACAATGAGCAGTTCTTC
NA	NA	TRBV12-3/TRBV12-4	TRBJ2-5	CASTQGREETQYF	TGTGCCAGCACTCAGGGGCGGGAAGAGACCCAGTACTTC
few	TRBD1	TRBV25-1	TRBJ2-5	CASSPFFTGGETQYF	TGTGCCAGCAGTCCCTTTTTTACAGGGGGAGAGACCCAGTACTTC
few	TRBD2	TRBV7-9	TRBJ2-1	CASSLGLAAFNEQFF	TGTGCCAGCAGCCTAGGACTAGCGGCATTCAATGAGCAGTTCTTC
few	NA	TRBV27	TRBJ2-3	CASVGGSTDTQYF	TGTGCCAGCGTGGGGGGTAGCACAGATACGCAGTATTTT
NA	TRBD1	TRBV6-2/TRBV6-3	TRBJ1-5	CASSGIRGPNQPQHF	TGTGCCAGCAGTGGTATCAGGGGGCCCAATCAGCCCCAGCATTTT
once	TRBD2	TRBV12-3/TRBV12-4	TRBJ2-3	CASSLAGRNTDTQYF	TGTGCCAGCAGCTTAGCGGGAAGGAACACAGATACGCAGTATTTT
many	NA	TRBV2	TRBJ2-3	CASSEHSSRTDTQYF	TGTGCCAGCAGTGAGCACAGCTCTCGCACAGATACGCAGTATTTT
once	NA	TRBV6-9	TRBJ1-1	CASSSGQYSGTEAFF	TGTGCCAGCAGTTCCGGACAGTACAGCGGGACTGAAGCTTTCTTT
many	TRBD2	TRBV2	TRBJ2-3	CASSTGTSRTDTQYF	TGTGCCAGCAGCACCGGGACTAGCAGGACAGATACGCAGTATTTT
many	NA	TRBV3-1	TRBJ2-3	CASRLGATDTQYF	TGTGCCAGCAGGCTAGGGGCGACAGATACGCAGTATTTT
many	NA	TRBV5-5	TRBJ2-7	CASSRRWGETYEQYF	TGTGCCAGCAGTAGGAGGTGGGGGGAAACCTACGAGCAGTACTTC
NA	TRBD2	TRBV7-2	TRBJ2-7	CASSKRTSGRSHEQYF	TGTGCCAGCAGCAAAAGGACTAGCGGAAGGAGCCACGAGCAGTACTTC
NA	TRBD1	TRBV6-2/TRBV6-3	TRBJ1-5	CASSGTGQVNQPQHF	TGTGCCAGCAGCGGAACCGGACAGGTCAATCAGCCCCAGCATTTT
many	TRBD1	TRBV30	TRBJ2-7	CAWSLTGGAYEQYF	TGTGCCTGGAGTCTGACAGGGGGCGCGTACGAGCAGTACTTC
NA	NA	TRBV7-3	TRBJ1-1	CASSQGSWDTEAFF	TGTGCCAGCAGCCAGGGCTCCTGGGACACTGAAGCTTTCTTT
NA	TRBD1	TRBV7-2	TRBJ2-7	CASSPTYRGVAYEQYF	TGTGCCAGCAGCCCGACCTACAGGGGGGTTGCCTACGAGCAGTACTTC
few	NA	TRBV10-3	TRBJ1-6	CAISEVQERSPLHF	TGTGCCATCAGTGAGGTCCAAGAGAGATCACCCCTCCACTTT
few	NA	TRBV6-1	TRBJ2-7	CASANSYEQYF	TGTGCCAGCGCTAATTCCTACGAGCAGTACTTC
NA	NA	TRBV4-1	TRBJ2-7	CASSPSGLSTYEQYF	TGCGCCAGCAGCCCTTCGGGATTAAGTACCTACGAGCAGTACTTC
few	NA	TRBV5-8	TRBJ1-2	CASSPAGHYGYTF	TGTGCCAGCAGCCCTGCTGGGCACTATGGCTACACCTTC
many	NA	TRBV28	TRBJ2-1	CASKRPGSRNEQFF	TGTGCCAGCAAGAGACCCGGGAGTAGGAATGAGCAGTTCTTC
few	NA	TRBV15	TRBJ2-7	CATSNNYEQYF	TGTGCCACCAGCAACAACTACGAGCAGTACTTC
many	TRBD2	TRBV6-1	TRBJ2-7	CASSWKTSGGQYEQYF	TGTGCCAGCAGTTGGAAGACTAGCGGGGGGCAGTACGAGCAGTACTTC
few	NA	TRBV29-1	TRBJ2-7	CSVDEGYEQYF	TGCAGCGTTGATGAGGGGTACGAGCAGTACTTC
many	TRBD1	TRBV10-3	TRBJ2-3	CAISEYTRDRDRDTQYF	TGTGCCATCAGTGAGTACACCCGGGACAGGGATAGAGATACGCAGTATTTT
NA	TRBD2	TRBV20-1	TRBJ2-1	CSAHGGTSGYSYNEQFF	TGCAGTGCTCATGGGGGGACTAGCGGATATTCCTACAATGAGCAGTTCTTC
many	NA	TRBV4-1	TRBJ1-1	CASSQRGTVNTEAFF	TGCGCCAGCAGCCAACGAGGGACGGTGAACACTGAAGCTTTCTTT
many	TRBD2	TRBV4-2	TRBJ2-5	CASSPTGGTSGVETQYF	TGTGCCAGCAGCCCCACAGGCGGGACTAGCGGGGTGGAGACCCAGTACTTC
many	NA	TRBV9	TRBJ2-5	CASSVDPRPETQYF	TGTGCCAGCAGCGTAGACCCTAGGCCGGAGACCCAGTACTTC
many	NA	TRBV2	TRBJ1-1	CASSEAARAGRLNTEAFF	TGTGCCAGCAGTGAAGCGGCCCGGGCTGGACGGCTAAACACTGAAGCTTTCTTT